This T cell receptor beta chain derives from a study of T cell clones after liver transplantation. In the study overall: Until 12-24 months post-transplant, subjects got standard immunosuppression and no induction. Blood was drawn pre-transplant, before withdrawal, and after full or failed withdrawal.

Method: immunoSEQ multiplex PCR; TCRdb's copy keeps in-frame clones and lacks some. The data contain some 80,000 clones, over 80% of them seen just once; the ten biggest clones take up 0.45% to 0.6%. The CDR3 runs 16 residues. The V end was cut by 7 bases, the J end by 0 bases, with 20 bases between. Germline V gene sequence: CDR1 SQVTM, CDR2 ANQGSEA. Study conclusions and caveats: Low donor cell numbers restricted donor-reactive repertoire measurement in a couple of subjects. Migration into the graft, not deletion, may explain lost graft donor-reactive T cells.

As to this clone: Its antigen is undetermined.

This clonotype was obtained from a human patient who received a liver transplant. Some T cells may originate from the graft donor. The gene calls are TRBV29-1 and TRBJ2-3; perhaps TRBD1 as D (6 bases). The material was CD4+ T cells from blood, obtained 46 months after liver transplant. This CDR3 reads CSGGPFRESSTDTQYF. DNA for the CDR3: TGCAGCGGGGGGCCCTTCAGGGAATCTAGCACAGATACGCAGTATTTT.